Listed here are 28 T cell receptor beta chains from one sample, sequenced in a study of regulatory T cells in long-lasting Graves disease. Building of the TCR beta libraries involved iRepertoire HTBI primers and Arm-PCR of CDR3 regions. TCRdb reprocessed the multiplex PCR reads via MiXCR and lists one record per CDR3 protein. Found here are about 660,000 distinct CDR3 sequences, around 30% of them singletons; the top ten hold roughly 41%. Time point in this sample: persistent/refractory GD, antithyroid drugs over 5 years with positive TRAb. The TCR library used RNA extracted from PBMCs. Source: peripheral blood mononuclear cells (PBMCs), taken when the disease was refractory, from a patient treated with antithyroid drugs. Receptors originate from a female donor with Graves disease.

The table lists this clonotype with many counts. This chain links TRBV6-5 with TRBJ2-5; the D gene is possibly TRBD2 (5 bases). The V gene's germline CDR1 is MNHEY and CDR2 SVGAGI. Trimming took off 0 bases at V and 9 bases at J, with 8 bases between the two ends. The CDR3 contains 12 residues. The CDR3 DNA follows: TGTGCCAGCAGTTACTCGAACGGGGCCCAGTACTTC. Its translation: CASSYSNGAQYF.

In its sample, this clonotype was seen many times. The CDR3 reads CASSFSGGNTEAFF. Written as DNA, the CDR3 is TGTGCCAGCAGTTTTTCAGGGGGGAACACTGAAGCTTTCTTT. The chain is built from TRBV28 and TRBJ1-1, with 7 bases identical to TRBD1. The J segment lost 1 base and the V segment lost 3 bases, leaving 2 bases of the junction unmatched. The CDR3 covers 14 residues. Germline CDR1 MDHEN, CDR2 SYDVKM.

The chain joins TRBV24-1 to TRBJ2-4, with D unresolved. Trimming stripped 5 bases from V and 5 bases from J, with 9 bases between. CDR1 is KGHDR, CDR2 SFDVKD, per germline. This CDR3 has 13 amino acids. CDR3 loop: CATSVHLQNIQYF. The DNA for the CDR3 is TGTGCCACCAGTGTCCATCTCCAAAACATTCAGTACTTC.

This clonotype was observed once. CDR3 protein: CASSESADVNTEAFF. CDR3 in DNA: TGTGCCAGCAGTGAGTCCGCGGACGTGAACACTGAAGCTTTCTTT. This chain uses TRBV28 with TRBJ1-1; unclear D gene. CDR1 MDHEN and CDR2 SYDVKM come from the germline V gene. CDR3 length equals 15 residues. V was cut by 5 bases and J by 0 bases, with 13 bases left in between.

V and J are TRBV6-1 and TRBJ1-4; D possibly corresponds to TRBD1 (5 bases). The CDR3 sequence is 13 residues long. V lost 7 bases to trimming and J lost 5 bases, with 11 bases between them. Looked up from germline, CDR1 is MNHNS and CDR2 is SASEGT. CDR3 residues: CASTEGLNEKLFF. CDR3 nucleotide sequence: TGTGCCAGCACAGAGGGGTTAAATGAAAAACTGTTTTTT.

The CDR3 nucleotides read TGTGCCAGCAGTGAAGCGAAGGACGGGATGTCCTACGAGCAGTACTTC. Protein: CASSEAKDGMSYEQYF. J is TRBJ2-7 and V is TRBV2; D may be TRBD2 (5 bases). Per the germline V gene, CDR1 is SNHLY and CDR2 is FYNNEI. Deletions cut 0 bases from V and 1 base from J, with 13 bases between. The CDR3 length is 16 residues.

This clonotype was detected only a few times. The gene calls are TRBV29-1 and TRBJ2-2; TRBD2 matches 7 bases. This CDR3 region has 14 residues. After removal of 7 bases from V and 0 bases from J, the junction contained 5 bases not matched to a gene. Germline CDR1 reads SQVTM; CDR2 reads ANQGSEA. CDR3: CSAGGGANTGELFF. For the CDR3, the DNA is TGCAGCGCTGGGGGAGGGGCGAACACCGGGGAGCTGTTTTTT.

The CDR3 here is CASSSDRADGYTF. The CDR3 DNA follows: TGTGCCAGCAGCTCGGACAGGGCTGACGGCTACACCTTC. The chain links TRBV7-9 to TRBJ1-2; TRBD1 agrees at 8 bases. J lost 8 bases, V lost 4 bases, and 6 bases had no gene match. Looked up from germline, CDR1 is SEHNR and CDR2 is FQNEAQ (reference sequence). The CDR3 has 13 amino acids.

This clonotype was detected only a few times. Here the CDR3 reads CASSNEGSGEAFF. CDR3 DNA sequence: TGTGCCAGTAGTAATGAGGGCTCGGGTGAAGCTTTCTTT. This chain uses TRBV19 with TRBJ1-1; D ambiguous. CDR3 size: 13 residues. Trimming cost V 4 bases and J 7 bases, with 13 bases left between them. Germline V gene sequence: CDR1 LNHDA, CDR2 SQIVND (reference sequence). Based on the CDR3 plus reference TRBV19 and TRBJ1-1, the full variable domain is DGGITQSPKYLFRKEGQNVTLSCEQNLNHDAMYWYRQDPGQGLRLIYYSQIVNDFQKGDIAEGYSVSREKKESFPLTVTSAQKNPTAFYLCASSNEGSGEAFFGQGTRLTVV.

In its sample, this clonotype was seen once. The V gene is TRBV20-1, the J gene TRBJ2-5; 10 positions match TRBD2. V trimming: 1 base; J trimming: 1 base; junction bases outside the gene matches: 3. The CDR3 spans 15 residues. The germline V gene has CDR1 DFQATT and CDR2 SNEGSKA (reference sequence). The CDR3 bases are TGCAGTGCTAGAGTGTTAGCGGGAGGCCAAGAGACCCAGTACTTC. Translating it yields CSARVLAGGQETQYF.

The V and J genes are TRBV6-1 and TRBJ2-3; tentative D call: TRBD2 (5 bases). Germline CDR1 MNHNS, CDR2 SASEGT. This CDR3 has 16 amino acids. The V and J ends lost 1 base and 0 bases respectively, with 11 bases between them. The DNA for the CDR3 is TGTGCCAGCAGTGAAGGATTGGACTCTAGCACAGATACGCAGTATTTT. It encodes CASSEGLDSSTDTQYF.

The chain joins TRBV20-1 to TRBJ1-3, with TRBD1 matching 7 bases. The CDR3 totals 16 residues. Germline-derived CDR1 and CDR2 are DFQATT and SNEGSKA (reference sequence). With 0 bases clipped from V and 0 bases from J, the junction kept 5 bases outside the gene matches. The CDR3 nucleotides are TGCAGTGCTAGAGACCCTCAGGGGGACTCTGGAAACACCATATATTTT. Translation gives CSARDPQGDSGNTIYF.

The chain recombines TRBV6-5 with TRBJ2-1; 7 nucleotides match TRBD2. V shed 2 bases, J shed 0 bases, and the junction held 4 bases outside the gene matches. This CDR3 is 16 amino acids long. The germline CDR1 and CDR2 sequences are MNHEY and SVGAGI. The chain's CDR3 is CASSYLRESSYNEQFF. The CDR3 DNA reads TGTGCCAGCAGTTACCTGCGGGAGTCCTCCTACAATGAGCAGTTCTTC.

This clonotype is a singleton in its sample. The V call is TRBV7-9, the J call TRBJ1-5; D possibly corresponds to TRBD1 (5 bases). Germline V gene lookup returns CDR1 SEHNR and CDR2 FQNEAQ (reference sequence). Trimming stripped 8 bases from V and 2 bases from J, with 7 bases between. The CDR3 has 12 amino acids. The CDR3 region has the DNA TGTGCCAGCCAGGGCGGCAATCAGCCCCAGCATTTT. Its protein is CASQGGNQPQHF.

The chain has TRBV7-9 and TRBJ2-5; D not certain. The CDR3 has 13 residues. Germline CDR1 reads SEHNR; CDR2 reads FQNEAQ (reference sequence). Trimming took 5 bases from V and 3 from J, leaving 10 bases between them. The CDR3 DNA reads TGTGCCAGCAGCGCCCCTAGGAAAGAGACCCAGTACTTC. It yields the protein CASSAPRKETQYF. The full variable domain, in which reference TRBV7-9 and TRBJ2-5 provide the parts outside the CDR3, is DTGVSQNPRHKITKRGQNVTFRCDPISEHNRLYWYRQTLGQGPEFLTYFQNEAQLEKSRLLSDRFSAERPKGSFSTLEIQRTEQGDSAMYLCASSAPRKETQYFGPGTRLLVL.

This chain joins TRBV9 and TRBJ2-5; 9 bases line up with TRBD1. Germline V gives CDR1 SGDLS, CDR2 YYNGEE. This CDR3 comprises 15 residues. The trim removed 3 bases at V and 5 bases at J, leaving 8 bases unmatched. CDR3 residues: CASSETTGGRETQYF. For the CDR3, the DNA is TGTGCCAGCAGCGAAACGACAGGGGGACGGGAGACCCAGTACTTC.

This clonotype came up a few times. The V gene is TRBV3-1, the J gene TRBJ1-4, with TRBD1 as a possible D gene (5 bases). In germline, CDR1 is LGHDT, CDR2 YNNKEL (reference sequence). Between the trimmed V and J ends, which lost 4 bases and 0 bases, there was a span of 15 bases. The CDR3 totals 17 residues. The CDR3, as DNA: TGTGCCAGCAGCCCCGGGGGTACGAGGGCAACTAATGAAAAACTGTTTTTT. This codes for CASSPGGTRATNEKLFF.

This clonotype was found a few times. The CDR3, as DNA: TGTGCCAGCAGGCCACAGGAACAAGAGACCCAGTACTTC. It translates to CASRPQEQETQYF. This chain links TRBV12-3 or TRBV12-4 with TRBJ2-1, with a possible D match to TRBD1 (5 bases). The J call is doubtful: the DNA matches TRBJ2-5 better. The CDR3 runs to 13 residues.

The CDR3 region has the DNA TGTGCCAGCAGGTCACACCCAGGGGGCCGTAAGGATTCACCCCTCCACTTT. Translating it yields CASRSHPGGRKDSPLHF. V gene TRBV28 combines with J gene TRBJ1-6, with TRBD1 matching 8 bases. V lost 6 bases to trimming and J lost 8 bases; unmatched junction nucleotides: 15. CDR3 length equals 17 residues. Germline loops: CDR1 MDHEN, CDR2 SYDVKM.

Worth noting for this clonotype: The missing conserved phenylalanine or tryptophan at the end of this CDR3 makes a read error likely. The chain employs TRBV20-1 and TRBJ1-5; D is possibly TRBD1 (5 bases). The germline gives CDR1 DFQATT, CDR2 SNEGSKA (reference sequence). With 5 bases removed from V and 4 bases from J, the gap between germline ends came to 9 bases. The length of the CDR3 is 12 residues. CDR3 nucleotides: TGCAGTGCTGGCCGACAGAATCAGCCCCAGCATCTT. This sequence encodes CSAGRQNQPQHL.

On this clonotype: A read error may account for a junction end that differs from germline. The chain couples TRBV7-2 to TRBJ1-5; no clear D gene. The CDR3 extends over 15 amino acids. CDR1 is SGHTA and CDR2 is FQGNSA in the germline V gene. The DNA for the CDR3 is TGTGCCAGCAGCCCGGCGCAAGGGAGCAATCAGCCCCGGCATTTT. It translates to CASSPAQGSNQPRHF.

This clonotype showed up just a few times. The chain combines TRBV19 with TRBJ1-1, with D possibly TRBD1 on 5 matching bases. CDR3 length: 16 residues. The V end was cut by 1 base, the J end by 5 bases, with 17 bases between. The germline gives CDR1 LNHDA, CDR2 SQIVND (reference sequence). The CDR3 sequence: CASSIAGYPLGTEAFF. CDR3 DNA: TGTGCCAGTAGTATAGCAGGGTACCCGCTGGGAACTGAAGCTTTCTTT. The full variable domain, completed using reference TRBV19 and TRBJ1-1, is DGGITQSPKYLFRKEGQNVTLSCEQNLNHDAMYWYRQDPGQGLRLIYYSQIVNDFQKGDIAEGYSVSREKKESFPLTVTSAQKNPTAFYLCASSIAGYPLGTEAFFGQGTRLTVV.

This clonotype came up a few times. The rearrangement joins TRBV12-3 or TRBV12-4 to TRBJ1-2, with D possibly TRBD1 on 6 matching bases. V lost 1 base to trimming and J lost 0 bases, with 12 bases between them. This CDR3 region has 16 residues. The CDR3 coding sequence is TGTGCCAGCAGTTTAGGAACCGGACAGACTAACTATGGCTACACCTTC. Its translation is CASSLGTGQTNYGYTF.

As concerns this clonotype: This could be a read error, since a much larger clone is one nucleotide away. The CDR3 here is CVSSPERWGETQYF. The CDR3 DNA is TGTGTCAGCAGCCCCGAAAGGTGGGGGGAGACCCAGTACTTC. This rearrangement joins TRBV12-3 or TRBV12-4 to TRBJ2-5; tentatively, D is TRBD1 or TRBD2 (5 bases each). CDR3 size: 14 residues.

This clonotype was detected many times. The V and J genes are TRBV11-2 and TRBJ1-6; D call uncertain. The CDR3 consists of 13 residues. Germline-derived CDR1 and CDR2 are SGHAT and FQNNGV. V lost 0 bases and J 9 bases, leaving 6 bases between the germline ends. This CDR3 is CASSLDILSPLHF. The CDR3 bases are TGTGCCAGCAGCTTAGATATTCTTTCACCCCTCCACTTT.

The CDR3 DNA sequence: TGTGCCATCAGTGAGAGTGGACAAGGTCGTAATTCACCCCTCCACTTT. The encoded protein is CAISESGQGRNSPLHF. The rearrangement uses TRBV10-3 and TRBJ1-6, with D tentatively TRBD1 (5 bases). Germline V gives CDR1 ENHRY, CDR2 SYGVKD. The CDR3 covers 16 residues. With 2 bases removed from V and 6 bases from J, the gap between germline ends came to 14 bases.

This rearrangement joins TRBV13 to TRBJ1-5; TRBD1 agrees at 8 bases. Unmatched junction bases numbered 12, after V lost 7 bases and J lost 4 bases. Germline loops: CDR1 PRHDT, CDR2 FYEKMQ (reference sequence). This CDR3 has 16 residues. Written as DNA, the CDR3 is TGTGCCAGCAACTTCCGGACAGGGAATGGTAATCAGCCCCAGCATTTT. Its protein is CASNFRTGNGNQPQHF.

The rearrangement joins TRBV27 to TRBJ2-3; D uncertain. The CDR3 runs 13 residues. Trimming removed 5 bases from V and 2 bases from J, with 8 bases in between. Germline CDR1 reads MNHEY; CDR2 reads SMNVEV (reference sequence). The CDR3 sequence: CASSGVSTDTQYF. The CDR3 DNA sequence: TGTGCCAGCAGTGGCGTTTCCACAGATACGCAGTATTTT.